The clone carrying this T cell receptor beta chain occurred many times. What it binds is unknown. This sample stems from a study of T cell repertoires in cytomegalovirus infection. The wider study: An indication of both CMV infection and matching HLA type came from public TCR beta signatures. Study-level points and caveats: Dominating the ex vivo response were TCR beta clonotypes that were CMV-specific and HLA-C-restricted. Based on cumulative public TCR beta family frequency, carriers of CMV plus the relevant HLA were identified.

The germline V gene encodes CDR1 SGHTA and CDR2 FQGTGA. This CDR3 has 15 residues. Trimming removed 5 bases at V and 1 base at J, with 13 bases between. TCRdb re-called the reads through MiXCR, storing one row per CDR3 protein. This sample has 150,000 to 200,000 distinct CDR3 sequences; around 15% occur once, and the top ten carry roughly 27%. The sample was PBMCs. This receptor was identified in a human donor in good health (CMV status not recorded). Some clones in this sample may be carry-over from other donors' samples. The chain is built from TRBV7-3 and TRBJ2-3; D assignment may be TRBD1 or TRBD2 (6 bases each). CDR3 nucleotides: TGTGCCAGCAGCCCCCAGAGGGGGGGCACAGATACGCAGTATTTT. Its translation is CASSPQRGGTDTQYF.